The clone carrying this T cell receptor beta chain was detected ten times or more. Its antigen is currently unknown. V was shortened by 0 bases and J by 2 bases, with 17 bases between the two germline ends. This CDR3 comprises 17 residues. The V gene's germline CDR1 is SQVTM and CDR2 ANQGSEA. Unique molecular identifiers were incorporated during preparation of the TCRbeta library. TCRdb recomputed calls from the PCR reads with MiXCR, one row per CDR3 protein. The repertoire holds 130,000 or so distinct CDR3 sequences, with roughly 9.7% as singletons. These data originate in a study of T-cell reconstitution after alpha-beta-depleted transplantation in children. Study-level results: The origin of high day-60 TCRbeta diversity in some patients lay in surviving recipient T cells and thymic progenitors. Alpha-beta T cells present about two months after transplant were reported to originate from several hundred expanded graft clones.

This TCR was recovered from a girl under three years old who had a stem cell transplant for combined immunodeficiency, so the T cells may come from the graft donor. The specimen comprised PBMCs, mostly from graft donor cells, sampled 180 days after TCRalphabeta/CD19-depleted stem cell transplant. J is TRBJ2-1 and V is TRBV29-1; perhaps TRBD1 as D (7 bases). CDR3 DNA: TGCAGCGTTGAAGATCTCAGGGGGAGGCCCCCCTACAATGAGCAGTTCTTC. This translates into CSVEDLRGRPPYNEQFF.